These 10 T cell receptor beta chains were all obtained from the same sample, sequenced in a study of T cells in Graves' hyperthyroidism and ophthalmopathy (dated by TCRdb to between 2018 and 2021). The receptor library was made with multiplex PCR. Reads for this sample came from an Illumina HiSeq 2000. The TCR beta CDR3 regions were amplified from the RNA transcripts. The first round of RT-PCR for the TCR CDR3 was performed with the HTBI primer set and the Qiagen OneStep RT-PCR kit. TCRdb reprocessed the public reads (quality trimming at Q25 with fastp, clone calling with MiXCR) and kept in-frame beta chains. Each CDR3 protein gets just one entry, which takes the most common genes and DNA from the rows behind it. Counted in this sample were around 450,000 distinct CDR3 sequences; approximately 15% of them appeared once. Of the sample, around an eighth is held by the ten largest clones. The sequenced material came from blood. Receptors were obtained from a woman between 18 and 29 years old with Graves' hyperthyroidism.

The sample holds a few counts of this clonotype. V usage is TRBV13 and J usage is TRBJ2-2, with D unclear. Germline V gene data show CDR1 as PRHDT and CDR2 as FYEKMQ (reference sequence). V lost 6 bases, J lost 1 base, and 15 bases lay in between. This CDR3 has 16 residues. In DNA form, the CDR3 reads TGTGCCAGCAGGCCGATGGAGAGTAAGAACACCGGGGAGCTGTTTTTT. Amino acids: CASRPMESKNTGELFF. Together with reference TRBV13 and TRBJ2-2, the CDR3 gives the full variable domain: AAGVIQSPRHLIKEKRETATLKCYPIPRHDTVYWYQQGPGQDPQFLISFYEKMQSDKGSIPDRFSAQQFSDYHSELNMSSLELGDSALYFCASRPMESKNTGELFFGEGSRLTVL.

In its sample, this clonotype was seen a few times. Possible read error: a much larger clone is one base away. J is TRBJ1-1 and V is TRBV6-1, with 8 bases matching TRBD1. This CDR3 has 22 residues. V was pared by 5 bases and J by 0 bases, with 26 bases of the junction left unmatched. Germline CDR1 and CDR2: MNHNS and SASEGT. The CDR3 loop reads CASSPGASWDRTNRVLNTEAFF. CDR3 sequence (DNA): TGTGCCAGCAGTCCCGGAGCGAGCTGGGACAGGACTAATAGGGTACTGAACACTGAAGCTTTCTTT.

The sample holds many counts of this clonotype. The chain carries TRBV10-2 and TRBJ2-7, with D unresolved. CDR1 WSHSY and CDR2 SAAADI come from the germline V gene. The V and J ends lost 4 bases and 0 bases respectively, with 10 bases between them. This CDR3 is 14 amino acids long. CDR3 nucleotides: TGCGCCAGCAGTGCCGGCGGTCCCTCCTACGAGCAGTACTTC. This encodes CASSAGGPSYEQYF.

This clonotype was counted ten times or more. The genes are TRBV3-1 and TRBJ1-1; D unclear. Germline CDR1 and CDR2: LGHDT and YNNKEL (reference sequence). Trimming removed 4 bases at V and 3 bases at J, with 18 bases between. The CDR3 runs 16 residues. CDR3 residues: CASSLRSPRHDTEAFF. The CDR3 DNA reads TGTGCCAGCAGCCTAAGGTCCCCGAGACACGACACTGAAGCTTTCTTT.

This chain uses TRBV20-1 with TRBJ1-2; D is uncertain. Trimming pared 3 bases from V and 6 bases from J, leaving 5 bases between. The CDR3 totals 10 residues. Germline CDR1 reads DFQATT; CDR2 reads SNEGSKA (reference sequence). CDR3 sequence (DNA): TGCAGTGCTAGGGCAGATGGCTACACCTTC. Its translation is CSARADGYTF.

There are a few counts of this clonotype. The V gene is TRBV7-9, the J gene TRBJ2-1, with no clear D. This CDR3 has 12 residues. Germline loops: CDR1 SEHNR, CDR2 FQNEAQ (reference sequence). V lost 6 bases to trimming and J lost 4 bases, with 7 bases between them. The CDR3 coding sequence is TGTGCCAGCAGTCAAAAGTACAATGAGCAGTTCTTC. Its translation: CASSQKYNEQFF. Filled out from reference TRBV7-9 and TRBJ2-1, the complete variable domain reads DTGVSQNPRHKITKRGQNVTFRCDPISEHNRLYWYRQTLGQGPEFLTYFQNEAQLEKSRLLSDRFSAERPKGSFSTLEIQRTEQGDSAMYLCASSQKYNEQFFGPGTRLTVL.

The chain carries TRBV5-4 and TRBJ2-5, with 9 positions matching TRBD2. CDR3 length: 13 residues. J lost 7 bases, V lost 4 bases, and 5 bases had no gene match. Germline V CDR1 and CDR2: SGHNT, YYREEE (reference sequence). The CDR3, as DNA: TGTGCCAGCAGCGTCGAACTAGCGGGGACCCAGTACTTC. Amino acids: CASSVELAGTQYF.

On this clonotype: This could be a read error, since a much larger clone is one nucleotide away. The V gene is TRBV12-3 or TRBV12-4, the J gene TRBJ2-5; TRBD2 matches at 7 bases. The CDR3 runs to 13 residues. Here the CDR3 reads CASGGGYQGTQYF. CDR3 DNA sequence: TGTGCCAGCGGGGGGGGATATCAAGGGACCCAGTACTTC.

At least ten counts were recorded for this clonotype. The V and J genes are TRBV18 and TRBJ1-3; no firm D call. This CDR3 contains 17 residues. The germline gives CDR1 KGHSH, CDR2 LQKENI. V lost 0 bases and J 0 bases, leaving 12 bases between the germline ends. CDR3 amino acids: CASSPPRFDGSGNTIYF. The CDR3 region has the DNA TGTGCCAGCTCACCACCGAGGTTCGACGGCTCTGGAAACACCATATATTTT. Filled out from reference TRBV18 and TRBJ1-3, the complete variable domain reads NAGVMQNPRHLVRRRGQEARLRCSPMKGHSHVYWYRQLPEEGLKFMVYLQKENIIDESGMPKERFSAEFPKEGPSILRIQQVVRGDSAAYFCASSPPRFDGSGNTIYFGEGSWLTVV.

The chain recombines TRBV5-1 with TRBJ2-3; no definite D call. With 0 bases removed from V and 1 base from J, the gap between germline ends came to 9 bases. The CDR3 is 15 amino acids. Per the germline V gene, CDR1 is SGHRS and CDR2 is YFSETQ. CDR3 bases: TGCGCCAGCAGCTTGGACGCTGGCCGCACAGATACGCAGTATTTT. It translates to CASSLDAGRTDTQYF. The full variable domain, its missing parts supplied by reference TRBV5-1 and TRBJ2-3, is KAGVTQTPRYLIKTRGQQVTLSCSPISGHRSVSWYQQTPGQGLQFLFEYFSETQRNKGNFPGRFSGRQFSNSRSEMNVSTLELGDSALYLCASSLDAGRTDTQYFGPGTRLTVL.